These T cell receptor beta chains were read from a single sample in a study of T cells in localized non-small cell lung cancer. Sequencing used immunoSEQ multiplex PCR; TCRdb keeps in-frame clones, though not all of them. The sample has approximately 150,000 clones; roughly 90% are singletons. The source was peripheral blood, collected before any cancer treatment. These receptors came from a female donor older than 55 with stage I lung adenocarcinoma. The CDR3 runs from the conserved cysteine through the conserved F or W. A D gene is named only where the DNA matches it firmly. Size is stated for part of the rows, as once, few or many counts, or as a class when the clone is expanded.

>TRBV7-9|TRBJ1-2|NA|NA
CASSFGPSGYYGYTF
TGTGCCAGCAGCTTCGGGCCTTCCGGGTACTATGGCTACACCTTC
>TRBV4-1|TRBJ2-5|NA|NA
CASSQETRGMETQYF
TGCGCCAGCAGCCAAGAGACACGAGGAATGGAGACCCAGTACTTC
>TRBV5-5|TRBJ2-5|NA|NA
CASSTRRPGGIETQYF
TGTGCCAGCAGTACCAGAAGACCGGGCGGGATTGAGACCCAGTACTTC
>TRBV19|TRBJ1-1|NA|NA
CASSMRDPRSTEAFF
TGTGCCAGTAGTATGAGGGACCCGCGAAGCACTGAAGCTTTCTTT
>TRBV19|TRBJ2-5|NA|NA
CASSRTIKETQYF
TGTGCCAGTAGTAGGACTATTAAAGAGACCCAGTACTTC
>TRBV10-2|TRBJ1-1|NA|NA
CASSADRLNTEAFF
TGCGCCAGCAGTGCGGACCGGCTGAACACTGAAGCTTTCTTT
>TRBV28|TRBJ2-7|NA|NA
CASSSSAPYEQYF
TGTGCCAGCAGTTCTTCCGCTCCCTACGAGCAGTACTTC
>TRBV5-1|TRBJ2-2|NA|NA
CASSLGGSTGTGELFF
TGCGCCAGCAGCTTGGGGGGCAGTACTGGCACCGGGGAGCTGTTTTTT
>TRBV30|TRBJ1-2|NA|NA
CAWSVSRVNFLNYGYTF
TGTGCCTGGAGTGTCTCCAGGGTAAACTTCTTGAACTATGGCTACACCTTC
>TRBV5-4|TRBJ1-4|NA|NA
CASSLRLPGEKLFF
TGTGCCAGCAGCTTGAGACTCCCGGGTGAAAAACTGTTTTTT
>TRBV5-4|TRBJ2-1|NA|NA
CASSYAGGNEQFF
TGTGCCAGCAGCTACGCCGGGGGCAATGAGCAGTTCTTC
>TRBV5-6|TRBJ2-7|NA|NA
CASSNYRSSYEQYF
TGTGCCAGCAGCAACTACAGGAGCTCCTACGAGCAGTACTTC
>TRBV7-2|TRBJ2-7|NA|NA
CASSLSLGQGSEQYF
TGTGCCAGCAGCTTATCGCTCGGGCAGGGAAGCGAGCAGTACTTC
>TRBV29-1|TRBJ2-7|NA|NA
CSVALGTSSYEQYF
TGCAGCGTTGCTCTCGGGACGAGCTCCTACGAGCAGTACTTC
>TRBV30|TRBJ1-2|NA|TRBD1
CAWSPSRTGGDFGYTF
TGTGCCTGGAGCCCCTCCCGGACAGGGGGCGATTTTGGCTACACCTTC
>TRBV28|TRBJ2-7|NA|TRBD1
CASSLFHRGKYEQYF
TGTGCCAGCAGTTTATTTCACAGGGGCAAGTACGAGCAGTACTTC
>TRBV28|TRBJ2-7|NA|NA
CASSSGDNEQYF
TGTGCCAGCAGTTCTGGGGACAACGAGCAGTACTTC
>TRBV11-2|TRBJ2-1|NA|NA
CASSLASYEQFF
TGTGCCAGCAGCTTAGCATCCTATGAGCAGTTCTTC
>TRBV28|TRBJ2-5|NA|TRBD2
CASSRLAGDQETQYF
TGTGCCAGCAGTCGACTAGCGGGAGATCAAGAGACCCAGTACTTC
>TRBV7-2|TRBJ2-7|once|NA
CASSFGPPGSSYEQYF
TGTGCCAGCAGCTTTGGGCCGCCTGGGAGCTCCTACGAGCAGTACTTC
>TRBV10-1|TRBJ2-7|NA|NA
CASSESKLNSTYEQYF
TGCGCCAGCAGTGAGTCGAAACTGAACTCAACCTACGAGCAGTACTTC
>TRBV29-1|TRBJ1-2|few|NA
CSVVYGGGYTF
TGCAGCGTTGTTTACGGTGGTGGCTACACCTTC
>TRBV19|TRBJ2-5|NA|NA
CASSILGWETQYF
TGTGCCAGTAGTATTTTGGGGTGGGAGACCCAGTACTTC
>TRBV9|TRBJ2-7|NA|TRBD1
CASSATGAYEQYF
TGTGCCAGCAGCGCCACAGGGGCCTACGAGCAGTACTTC
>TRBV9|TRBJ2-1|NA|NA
CASSAGSNYNEQFF
TGTGCCAGCTCTGCGGGATCAAACTACAATGAGCAGTTCTTC
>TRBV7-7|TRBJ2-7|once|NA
CASSLHPGSDEQYF
TGTGCTAGCAGCTTACATCCCGGATCGGACGAGCAGTACTTC
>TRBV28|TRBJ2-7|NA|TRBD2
CASSLWPGRDYYEQYF
TGTGCCAGCAGTTTATGGCCCGGGAGGGACTACTACGAGCAGTACTTC
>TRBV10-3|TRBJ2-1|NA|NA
CAISLGTSGNEQFF
TGTGCCATCAGCCTCGGGACCTCCGGCAATGAGCAGTTCTTC
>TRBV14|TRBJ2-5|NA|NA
CASSQDQGQETQYF
TGTGCCAGCAGCCAAGATCAGGGCCAAGAGACCCAGTACTTC
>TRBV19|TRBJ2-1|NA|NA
CASTPVAGNSYNEQFF
TGTGCCAGTACACCGGTCGCGGGGAATTCCTACAATGAGCAGTTCTTC
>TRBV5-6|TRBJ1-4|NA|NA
CASSLQARVGEKLFF
TGTGCCAGCAGCTTGCAGGCCCGGGTCGGCGAAAAACTGTTTTTT
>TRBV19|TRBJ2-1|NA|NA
CASTHRATYNEQFF
TGTGCCAGTACTCACAGGGCCACCTACAATGAGCAGTTCTTC
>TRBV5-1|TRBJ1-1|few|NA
CASSLSVPNEAFF
TGCGCCAGCAGCTTATCTGTCCCTAACGAAGCTTTCTTT
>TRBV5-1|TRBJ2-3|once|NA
CASSYLSGGRHPTDTQYF
TGCGCCAGCAGCTACCTCAGTGGAGGGCGCCACCCCACAGATACGCAGTATTTT
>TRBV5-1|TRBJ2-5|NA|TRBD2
CASSPGLAGRRQQETQYF
TGCGCCAGCAGCCCGGGACTAGCGGGGAGGAGGCAACAAGAGACCCAGTACTTC
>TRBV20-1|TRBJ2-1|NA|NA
CSAQRDNEQFF
TGCAGTGCCCAGCGGGACAATGAGCAGTTCTTC
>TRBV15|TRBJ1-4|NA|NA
CATSRTGSDEKLFF
TGTGCCACCAGTCGGACTGGGAGTGATGAAAAACTGTTTTTT
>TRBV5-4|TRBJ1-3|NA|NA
CASSLVQGQGNTIYF
TGTGCCAGCAGCTTGGTGCAGGGGCAAGGAAACACCATATATTTT
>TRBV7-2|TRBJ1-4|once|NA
CASSSTGPNEKLFF
TGTGCCAGCAGCTCGACAGGCCCTAATGAAAAACTGTTTTTT
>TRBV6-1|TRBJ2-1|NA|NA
CASSGELPPEEQFF
TGTGCCAGCAGTGGGGAACTACCACCTGAAGAGCAGTTCTTC
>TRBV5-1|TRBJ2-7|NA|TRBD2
CASSPQSGLAAYYEQYF
TGCGCCAGCAGCCCCCAATCGGGACTAGCGGCCTACTACGAGCAGTACTTC
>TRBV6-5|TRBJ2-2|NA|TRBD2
CASSWSGSDTGELFF
TGTGCCAGCAGTTGGAGCGGGAGTGATACCGGGGAGCTGTTTTTT
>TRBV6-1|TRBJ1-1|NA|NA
CASSAGLLEAFF
TGTGCCAGCAGTGCCGGGTTACTTGAAGCTTTCTTT
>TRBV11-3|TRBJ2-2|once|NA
CASSFRRGGSGELFF
TGTGCCAGCAGCTTCCGGAGGGGTGGTTCCGGGGAGCTGTTTTTT
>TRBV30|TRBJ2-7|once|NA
CAWHRRATAGYEQYF
TGTGCCTGGCACAGGCGGGCTACAGCGGGCTACGAGCAGTACTTC
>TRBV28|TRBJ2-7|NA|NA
CASRSGSYEQYF
TGTGCCAGCAGGTCCGGGTCCTACGAGCAGTACTTC
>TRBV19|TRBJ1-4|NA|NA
CASSMIGVQEKLFF
TGTGCCAGTAGTATGATCGGGGTCCAGGAAAAACTGTTTTTT
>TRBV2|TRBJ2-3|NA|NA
CASKVDSPTDTQYF
TGTGCCAGCAAGGTTGATTCGCCAACAGATACGCAGTATTTT
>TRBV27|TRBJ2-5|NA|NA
CASSLSARETQYF
TGTGCCAGCAGTTTATCGGCAAGGGAGACCCAGTACTTC
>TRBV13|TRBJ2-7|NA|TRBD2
CASREAGSSRGEQYF
TGTGCCAGCAGGGAAGCGGGATCCTCACGGGGCGAGCAGTACTTC
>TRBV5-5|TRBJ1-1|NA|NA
CASSLRRPSEAFF
TGTGCCAGCAGCTTGAGACGGCCGTCTGAAGCTTTCTTT
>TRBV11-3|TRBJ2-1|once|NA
CASSLVFGAVGSWVGNEQFF
TGTGCCAGCAGCTTAGTGTTCGGGGCTGTTGGGAGTTGGGTGGGGAATGAGCAGTTCTTC
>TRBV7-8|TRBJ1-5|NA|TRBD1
CASSLGEPGQTNQPQHF
TGTGCCAGCAGCTTAGGGGAGCCGGGACAGACCAATCAGCCCCAGCATTTT
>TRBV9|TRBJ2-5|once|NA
CASSVGYQETQYF
TGTGCCAGCAGCGTAGGGTACCAAGAGACCCAGTACTTC
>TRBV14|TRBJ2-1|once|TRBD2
CASSQGFRLAGEEQFF
TGTGCCAGCAGCCAAGGGTTTCGACTAGCGGGAGAAGAGCAGTTCTTC